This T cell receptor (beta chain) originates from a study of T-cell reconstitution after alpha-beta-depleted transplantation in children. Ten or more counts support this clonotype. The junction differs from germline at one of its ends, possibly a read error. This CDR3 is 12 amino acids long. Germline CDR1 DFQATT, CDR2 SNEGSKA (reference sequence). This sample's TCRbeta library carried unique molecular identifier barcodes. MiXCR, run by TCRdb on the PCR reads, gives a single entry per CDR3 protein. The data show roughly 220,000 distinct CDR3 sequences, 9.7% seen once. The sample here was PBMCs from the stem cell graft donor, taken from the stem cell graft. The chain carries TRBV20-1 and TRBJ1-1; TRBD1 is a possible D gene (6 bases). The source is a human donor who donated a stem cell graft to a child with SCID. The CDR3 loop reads CSASDRNPEAFF. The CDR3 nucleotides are TGCAGTGCTAGCGACAGGAACCCTGAAGCTTTCTTT.